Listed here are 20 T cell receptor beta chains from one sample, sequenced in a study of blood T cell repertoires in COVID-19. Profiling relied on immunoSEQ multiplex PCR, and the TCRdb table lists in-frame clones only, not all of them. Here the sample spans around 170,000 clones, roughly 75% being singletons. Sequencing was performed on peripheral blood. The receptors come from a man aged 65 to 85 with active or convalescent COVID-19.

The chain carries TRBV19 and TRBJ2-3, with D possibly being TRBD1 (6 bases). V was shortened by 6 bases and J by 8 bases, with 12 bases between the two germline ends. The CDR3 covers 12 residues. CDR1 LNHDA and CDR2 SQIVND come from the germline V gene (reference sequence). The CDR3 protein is CASRQLQGTQYF. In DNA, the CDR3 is TGTGCCAGTAGGCAGCTACAGGGTACGCAGTATTTT.

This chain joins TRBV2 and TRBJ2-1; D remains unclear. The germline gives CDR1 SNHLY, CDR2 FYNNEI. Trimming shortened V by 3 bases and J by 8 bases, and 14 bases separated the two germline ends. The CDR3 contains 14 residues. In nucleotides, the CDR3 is TGTGCCAGCAGTGAGAGTAGTAGTTACGATGAGCAGTTCTTC. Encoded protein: CASSESSSYDEQFF.

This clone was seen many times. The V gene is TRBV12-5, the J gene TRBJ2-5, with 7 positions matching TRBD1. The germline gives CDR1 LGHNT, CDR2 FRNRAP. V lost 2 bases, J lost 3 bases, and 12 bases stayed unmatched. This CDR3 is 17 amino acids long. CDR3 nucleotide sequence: TGTGCTAGTGGTTTGCCACGGGTTGGGGACAGCAAAGAGACCCAGTACTTC. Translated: CASGLPRVGDSKETQYF.

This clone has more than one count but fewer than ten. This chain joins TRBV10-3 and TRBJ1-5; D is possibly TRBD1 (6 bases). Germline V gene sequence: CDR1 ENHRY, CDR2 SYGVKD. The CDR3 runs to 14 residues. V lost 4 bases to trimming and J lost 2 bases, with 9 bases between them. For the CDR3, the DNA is TGTGCCATCAGTGGGGCAGGGGGCAATCAGCCCCAGCATTTT. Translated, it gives CAISGAGGNQPQHF.

CDR3 in DNA: TGTGCCAGCAGTGGGGAGCGGGGTAGCACAGATACGCAGTATTTT. Amino acid sequence: CASSGERGSTDTQYF. This sequence joins TRBV2 and TRBJ2-3; 7 bases agree with TRBD2. V lost 4 bases to trimming and J lost 0 bases; unmatched junction nucleotides: 4. Germline lookup yields CDR1 SNHLY and CDR2 FYNNEI. The CDR3 totals 15 residues.

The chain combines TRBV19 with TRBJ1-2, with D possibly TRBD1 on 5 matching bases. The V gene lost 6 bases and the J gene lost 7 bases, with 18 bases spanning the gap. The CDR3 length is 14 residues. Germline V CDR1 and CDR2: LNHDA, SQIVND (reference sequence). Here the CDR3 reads CASSKIQGTFGYTF. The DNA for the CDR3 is TGTGCCAGTAGCAAAATCCAAGGGACTTTTGGCTACACCTTC.

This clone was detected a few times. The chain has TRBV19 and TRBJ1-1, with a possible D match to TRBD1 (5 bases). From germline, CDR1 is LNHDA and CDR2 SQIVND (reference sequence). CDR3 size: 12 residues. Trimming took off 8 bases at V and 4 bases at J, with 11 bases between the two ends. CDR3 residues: CASPLGGTEAFF. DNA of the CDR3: TGTGCCAGTCCCCTGGGGGGCACTGAAGCTTTCTTT.

CDR3 sequence (DNA): TGTGCCAGCAGCTTATTTCCAGGGGCCAATGAAAAACTGTTTTTT. It codes for CASSLFPGANEKLFF. This chain links TRBV7-8 with TRBJ1-4, with D maybe TRBD1 (6 bases). Germline CDR1 reads SGHVS; CDR2 reads FQNEAQ. V lost 2 bases and J 5 bases, leaving 12 bases between the germline ends. The CDR3 loop spans 15 amino acids. The complete variable domain, with remaining parts taken from reference TRBV7-8 and TRBJ1-4, reads GAGVSQSPRYKVAKRGQDVALRCDPISGHVSLFWYQQALGQGPEFLTYFQNEAQLDKSGLPSDRFFAERPEGSVSTLKIQRTQQEDSAVYLCASSLFPGANEKLFFGSGTQLSVL.

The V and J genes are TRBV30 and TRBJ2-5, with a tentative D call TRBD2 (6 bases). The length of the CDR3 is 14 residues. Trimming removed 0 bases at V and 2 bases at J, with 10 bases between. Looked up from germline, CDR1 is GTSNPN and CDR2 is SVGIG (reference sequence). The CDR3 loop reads CAWSVGGAQETQYF. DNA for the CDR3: TGTGCCTGGAGTGTCGGCGGGGCGCAAGAGACCCAGTACTTC. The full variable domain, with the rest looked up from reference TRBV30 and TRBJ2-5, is SQTIHQWPATLVQPVGSPLSLECTVEGTSNPNLYWYRQAAGRGLQLLFYSVGIGQISSEVPQNLSASRPQDRQFILSSKKLLLSDSGFYLCAWSVGGAQETQYFGPGTRLLVL.

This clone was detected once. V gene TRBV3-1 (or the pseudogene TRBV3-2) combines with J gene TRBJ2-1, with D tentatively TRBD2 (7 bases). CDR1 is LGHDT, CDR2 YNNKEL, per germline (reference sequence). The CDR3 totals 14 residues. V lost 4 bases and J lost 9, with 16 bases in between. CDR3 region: CASSRGGQDAEQFF. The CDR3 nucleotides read TGTGCCAGCAGCCGGGGGGGCCAAGACGCTGAGCAGTTCTTC.

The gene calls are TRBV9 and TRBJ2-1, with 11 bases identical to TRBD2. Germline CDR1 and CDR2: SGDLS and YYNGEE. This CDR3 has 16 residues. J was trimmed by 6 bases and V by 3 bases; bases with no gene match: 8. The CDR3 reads CASSETGTSGSNEQFF. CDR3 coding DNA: TGTGCCAGCAGCGAAACCGGGACTAGCGGTAGCAATGAGCAGTTCTTC.

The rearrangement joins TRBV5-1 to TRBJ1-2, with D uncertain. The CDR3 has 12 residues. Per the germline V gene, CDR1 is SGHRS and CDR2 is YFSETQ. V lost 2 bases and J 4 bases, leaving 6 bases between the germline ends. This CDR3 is CASSLDIYGYTF. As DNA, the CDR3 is TGCGCCAGCAGCTTAGACATCTATGGCTACACCTTC.

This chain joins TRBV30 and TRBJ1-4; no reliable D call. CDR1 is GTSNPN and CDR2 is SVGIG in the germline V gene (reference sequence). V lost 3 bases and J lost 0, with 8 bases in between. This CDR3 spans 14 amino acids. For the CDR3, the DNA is TGTGCCTGGAGCGGTGTTACAACTAATGAAAAACTGTTTTTT. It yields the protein CAWSGVTTNEKLFF.

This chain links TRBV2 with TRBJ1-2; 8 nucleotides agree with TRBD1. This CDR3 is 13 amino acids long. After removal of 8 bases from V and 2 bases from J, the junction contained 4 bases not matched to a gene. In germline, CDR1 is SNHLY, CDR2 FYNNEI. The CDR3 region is CASGRQGNYGYTF. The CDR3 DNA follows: TGTGCCAGCGGCCGACAGGGGAACTATGGCTACACCTTC. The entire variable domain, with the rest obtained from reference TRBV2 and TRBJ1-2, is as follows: EPEVTQTPSHQVTQMGQEVILRCVPISNHLYFYWYRQILGQKVEFLVSFYNNEISEKSEIFDDQFSVERPDGSNFTLKIRSTKLEDSAMYFCASGRQGNYGYTFGSGTRLTVV.

In nucleotides, the CDR3 is TGTGCCAGCAGCCGCAATGGGCAGACTAACTATGGCTACACCTTC. Translation gives CASSRNGQTNYGYTF. V gene TRBV11-2 combines with J gene TRBJ1-2; D ambiguous. V gave up 5 bases and J gave up 0 bases, with 13 bases separating them. There are 15 residues in the CDR3. The V gene's germline CDR1 is SGHAT and CDR2 FQNNGV.

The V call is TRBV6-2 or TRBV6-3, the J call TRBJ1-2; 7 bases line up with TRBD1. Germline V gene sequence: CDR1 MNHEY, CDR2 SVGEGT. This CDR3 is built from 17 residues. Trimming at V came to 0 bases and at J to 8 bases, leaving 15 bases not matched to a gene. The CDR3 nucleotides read TGTGCCAGCAGTTACTCGTTCGGGGCTGACAGGGTGAAAGGCTACACCTTC. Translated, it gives CASSYSFGADRVKGYTF.

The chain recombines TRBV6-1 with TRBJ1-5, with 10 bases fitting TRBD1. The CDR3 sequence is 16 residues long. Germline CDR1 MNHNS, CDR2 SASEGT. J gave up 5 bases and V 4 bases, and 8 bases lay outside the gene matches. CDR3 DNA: TGTGCCAGCAGTGGGGGACAGGGGAGATTTGATCAGCCCCAGCATTTT. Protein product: CASSGGQGRFDQPQHF.

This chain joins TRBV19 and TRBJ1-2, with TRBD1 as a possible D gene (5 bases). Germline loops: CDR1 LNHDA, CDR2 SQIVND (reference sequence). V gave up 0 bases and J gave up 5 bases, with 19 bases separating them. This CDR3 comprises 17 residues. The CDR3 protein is CASSIDVGAPAGYGYTF. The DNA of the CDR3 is TGTGCCAGTAGTATAGATGTAGGCGCGCCTGCAGGGTATGGCTACACCTTC.

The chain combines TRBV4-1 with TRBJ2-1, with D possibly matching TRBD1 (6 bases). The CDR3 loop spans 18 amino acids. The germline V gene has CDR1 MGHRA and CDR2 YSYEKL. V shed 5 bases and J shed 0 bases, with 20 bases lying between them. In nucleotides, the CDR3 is TGCGCCAGCAGCTCCAGGGCCGGGACAACTAGCTCCTACAATGAGCAGTTCTTC. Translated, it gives CASSSRAGTTSSYNEQFF.

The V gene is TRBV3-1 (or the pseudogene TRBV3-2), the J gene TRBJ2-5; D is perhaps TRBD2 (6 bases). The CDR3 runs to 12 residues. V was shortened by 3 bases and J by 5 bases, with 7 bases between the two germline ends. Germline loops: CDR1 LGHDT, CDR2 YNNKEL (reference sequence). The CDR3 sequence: CASSQDYETQYF. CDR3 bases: TGTGCCAGCAGCCAGGACTACGAGACCCAGTACTTC.